The clone carrying this T cell receptor beta chain was observed a handful of times. Antigen: not known. This specimen belongs to a study of T-cell reconstitution after alpha-beta-depleted transplantation in children. J gave up 5 bases and V 4 bases, and 3 bases lay outside the gene matches. CDR3 length: 14 amino acids. Germline loops: CDR1 SGHRS, CDR2 YFSETQ. Study conclusions and caveats: Newly generated T cells supplied most T-cell counts and diversity one year post-transplant. Some patients owed their high day-60 TCRbeta diversity to surviving recipient T cells and thymic progenitors.

Using unique molecular identifiers, the investigators prepared the TCRbeta library. TCRdb fed the PCR reads into MiXCR, producing one record per CDR3 protein. The table lists approximately 630,000 distinct CDR3 sequences, roughly 14% of them singletons. The TCR comes from a girl aged 2-15 years with congenital amegakaryocytic thrombocytopenia, due to receive a stem cell transplant. V gene TRBV5-1 combines with J gene TRBJ2-3; TRBD2 matches at 11 bases. Material: PBMCs, obtained before TCRalphabeta/CD19-depleted stem cell transplant. The CDR3 bases are TGCGCCAGCAGCGGGACTAGCGGTGGAGATACGCAGTATTTT. Residues: CASSGTSGGDTQYF.